These 3 T cell receptor beta chains were sequenced from one sample in a study of T cells in Graves' hyperthyroidism and ophthalmopathy. Regions amplified from RNA transcripts were the TCR beta CDR3 regions. Researchers ran a first-round RT-PCR on the TCR CDR3 using the HTBI primer set. TCRdb recomputed calls from the multiplex PCR reads with MiXCR, one row per CDR3 protein. Of roughly 600,000 distinct CDR3 sequences listed, approximately 15% were seen once; the top ten hold around 13%. Sequenced: blood. The receptors derive from a woman aged 45 to 65 with Graves' ophthalmopathy.

The chain has TRBV19 and TRBJ2-7, with unresolved D. CDR1 is LNHDA, CDR2 SQIVND, per germline (reference sequence). V gave up 3 bases and J gave up 6 bases, with 9 bases separating them. This CDR3 comprises 12 residues. CDR3 in DNA: TGTGCCAGTAGTATTTTGGGCGGCGAGCAGTACTTC. Translating gives CASSILGGEQYF.

Details on this clonotype: This may arise from a read error, as a much more abundant clone is one base away. This chain uses TRBV16 with TRBJ2-1, with a possible D match to TRBD2 (6 bases). The CDR3 is 17 residues long. CDR1 and CDR2 (germline): KGHSY, FQNENV. The CDR3 sequence is CAGSQVWEAGTYNEQFF. CDR3 nucleotides: TGTGCCGGCAGCCAAGTGTGGGAGGCTGGTACTTACAATGAGCAGTTCTTC.

This clonotype was counted many times. This rearrangement joins TRBV7-8 to TRBJ2-1; TRBD2 agrees at 8 bases. V trimming: 6 bases; J trimming: 0 bases; junction bases outside the gene matches: 10. Looked up from germline, CDR1 is SGHVS and CDR2 is FQNEAQ. CDR3 size: 17 residues. The CDR3: CASRPSGRGSSYNEQFF. The CDR3 DNA reads TGTGCCAGCAGACCCAGCGGGAGAGGGAGCTCCTACAATGAGCAGTTCTTC.